Listed below are T cell receptor beta chains from one sample, sequenced in a study of blood T cell repertoires in COVID-19. Data came from immunoSEQ multiplex PCR; TCRdb stores just in-frame clones and leaves some out. Of about 430,000 clones listed, around 90% are singletons. Sample: peripheral blood. These receptors came from a man aged 18 to 30 with COVID-19, enrolled during active disease. Each CDR3 is given with its conserved first and last residue. The D gene is left open where the match is weak. Clone size is given for some rows only: seen once, a few or many times, or a class if the clone is expanded.

D	V	J	size	CDR3	DNA
NA	TRBV13	TRBJ1-2	NA	CASSPAGGAFYGYTF	TGTGCCAGCAGCCCGGCCGGGGGGGCTTTCTATGGCTACACCTTC
TRBD1	TRBV19	TRBJ1-2	few	CASSIGRDRRAYGYTF	TGTGCCAGTAGTATTGGGCGGGACAGGAGGGCCTATGGCTACACCTTC
NA	TRBV9	TRBJ2-2	NA	CASSVVQGTGELFF	TGTGCCAGCAGCGTAGTACAGGGAACCGGGGAGCTGTTTTTT
NA	TRBV19	TRBJ2-7	NA	CASSKKAGAYEQYF	TGTGCCAGTAGTAAGAAGGCCGGGGCCTACGAGCAGTACTTC
NA	TRBV7-2	TRBJ1-6	NA	CASSLMGQVYSPLHF	TGTGCCAGCAGCTTAATGGGCCAGGTTTACTCACCCCTCCACTTT
NA	TRBV6-5	TRBJ2-2	NA	CASRQGRGELFF	TGTGCCAGCAGACAGGGTAGAGGGGAGCTGTTTTTT
NA	TRBV5-1	TRBJ1-4	NA	CASSLGAATNEKLFF	TGCGCCAGCAGCTTGGGGGCAGCCACTAATGAAAAACTGTTTTTT
NA	TRBV7-6	TRBJ2-2	NA	CASSLLLRQGIIGELFF	TGTGCCAGCAGCTTACTACTGAGGCAGGGGATCATCGGGGAGCTGTTTTTT
TRBD1	TRBV6-5	TRBJ1-2	NA	CASSPTGQGKNGYTF	TGTGCCAGCAGCCCGACGGGACAGGGTAAAAACGGCTACACCTTC
NA	TRBV21-1	TRBJ2-1	NA	CASSKDRGQNNNEQFF	TGTGCCAGCAGCAAAGACAGGGGCCAAAATAACAATGAGCAGTTCTTC
TRBD2	TRBV3-1/TRBV3-2	TRBJ2-7	NA	CASSKRGGYEQYF	TGTGCCAGCAGCAAGCGGGGGGGCTACGAGCAGTACTTC
TRBD1	TRBV7-9	TRBJ2-1	NA	CASSQNSGTGINEQFF	TGTGCCAGCAGCCAAAATTCCGGGACAGGGATTAATGAGCAGTTCTTC
TRBD1	TRBV4-2	TRBJ1-1	NA	CASSQPGGRGTEAFF	TGTGCCAGCAGCCAACCAGGGGGCAGGGGCACTGAAGCTTTCTTT
NA	TRBV3-1/TRBV3-2	TRBJ2-5	NA	CASSGQNQETQYF	TGTGCCAGCAGCGGACAAAACCAAGAGACCCAGTACTTC
TRBD1	TRBV5-1	TRBJ1-1	few	CASRTGAEDTEAFF	TGCGCCAGCAGGACAGGGGCGGAAGACACTGAAGCTTTCTTT
NA	TRBV30	TRBJ2-7	NA	CAWSVGVYPYEQYF	TGTGCCTGGAGTGTAGGGGTTTATCCTTACGAGCAGTACTTC
TRBD1	TRBV6-5	TRBJ1-5	NA	CASRADRGYQPQHF	TGTGCCAGCAGGGCGGACAGGGGTTATCAGCCCCAGCATTTT
NA	TRBV29-1	TRBJ1-2	NA	CSAGGAPANYGYTF	TGCAGCGCTGGAGGAGCACCAGCTAACTATGGCTACACCTTC
TRBD2	TRBV7-6	TRBJ2-5	NA	CASSLEGLARETQYF	TGTGCCAGCAGCTTAGAAGGACTAGCTCGGGAGACCCAGTACTTC
TRBD2	TRBV6-5	TRBJ2-2	once	CARSGRALGGELFF	TGTGCCCGTAGCGGGAGGGCCTTGGGCGGGGAGCTGTTTTTT
NA	TRBV20-1	TRBJ1-1	NA	CSASPRVEAFF	TGCAGTGCTAGTCCCCGGGTAGAGGCTTTCTTT
TRBD1	TRBV6-2/TRBV6-3	TRBJ2-2	NA	CASSYTLQGAGELFF	TGTGCCAGCAGTTACACTTTACAGGGGGCCGGGGAGCTGTTTTTT
NA	TRBV7-2	TRBJ2-5	NA	CASTPAPAVETQYF	TGTGCCAGCACCCCCGCACCGGCGGTGGAGACCCAGTACTTC
TRBD2	TRBV4-2	TRBJ2-1	NA	CASSQEGTGGHSYNEQFF	TGTGCCAGCAGCCAAGAGGGTACGGGGGGGCACTCCTACAATGAGCAGTTCTTC
NA	TRBV28	TRBJ2-7	NA	CASREGSSYEQYF	TGTGCCAGCCGCGAAGGGAGCTCCTACGAGCAGTACTTC
NA	TRBV5-4	TRBJ1-1	NA	CASSPGWNTEAFF	TGTGCCAGCAGTCCGGGATGGAACACTGAAGCTTTCTTT
NA	TRBV19	TRBJ2-4	once	CASSIPRGNAKNIQYF	TGTGCCAGTAGTATCCCCAGGGGTAATGCCAAAAACATTCAGTACTTC
NA	TRBV5-4	TRBJ2-3	NA	CASSPGGITDTQYF	TGTGCCAGCAGCCCCGGCGGTATCACAGATACGCAGTATTTT
TRBD1	TRBV18	TRBJ1-2	NA	CASSPLRQGANYGYTF	TGTGCCAGCTCGCCTCTCAGACAGGGGGCGAACTATGGCTACACCTTC
TRBD1	TRBV29-1	TRBJ1-2	NA	CSVEGWTGPSGYTF	TGCAGCGTTGAAGGTTGGACAGGGCCGTCCGGCTACACCTTC
NA	TRBV2	TRBJ2-5	few	CASSDYRVQETQYF	TGTGCCAGCAGTGACTATCGTGTTCAAGAGACCCAGTACTTC
NA	TRBV10-1	TRBJ2-7	NA	CASSDGGPRDEQYF	TGCGCCAGCAGTGATGGAGGACCGCGGGACGAGCAGTACTTC
NA	TRBV11-2	TRBJ1-5	NA	CASSLGPERPQHF	TGTGCCAGCAGCTTAGGACCCGAGCGGCCCCAGCATTTT
TRBD2	TRBV10-2	TRBJ2-1	NA	CASSVAPKRESSYNEQFF	TGCGCCAGCAGTGTAGCCCCCAAGCGGGAGAGCTCCTACAATGAGCAGTTCTTC
TRBD2	TRBV2	TRBJ2-1	once	CASSVLAGGREQFF	TGTGCCAGCAGTGTACTAGCGGGGGGACGTGAGCAGTTCTTC
TRBD1	TRBV11-2	TRBJ1-1	NA	CASSLGTGGSEAFF	TGTGCCAGCAGCTTAGGTACAGGGGGTTCTGAAGCTTTCTTT
NA	TRBV2	TRBJ1-1	NA	CARRGNTEAFF	TGTGCCAGACGGGGTAACACTGAAGCTTTCTTT
TRBD1	TRBV29-1	TRBJ1-1	NA	CSVEVQGVYTEAFF	TGCAGCGTTGAAGTGCAGGGGGTATACACTGAAGCTTTCTTT
NA	TRBV5-5	TRBJ1-4	NA	CASSPSRGSNEKLFF	TGTGCCAGCAGCCCCAGTAGGGGAAGTAATGAAAAACTGTTTTTT
NA	TRBV10-3	TRBJ2-3	NA	CAISETSWDTQYF	TGTGCCATCAGTGAAACTAGCTGGGATACGCAGTATTTT
TRBD1	TRBV7-2	TRBJ2-6	NA	CASSSPGQSSGANVLTF	TGTGCCAGCAGCTCCCCGGGACAGAGCTCTGGGGCCAACGTCCTGACTTTC
NA	TRBV25-1	TRBJ1-4	once	CASSESGKLFF	TGTGCCAGCAGTGAATCCGGAAAACTGTTTTTT
TRBD2	TRBV5-5	TRBJ2-1	NA	CASSLELAGVEQFF	TGTGCCAGCAGCTTGGAACTAGCGGGAGTTGAGCAGTTCTTC
NA	TRBV20-1	TRBJ2-1	NA	CSAAPGQRQFF	TGCAGTGCCGCACCGGGACAAAGGCAGTTCTTC
TRBD2	TRBV15	TRBJ2-3	NA	CATSRYVAAGDTDTQYF	TGTGCCACCAGCAGATATGTAGCAGCGGGGGACACAGATACGCAGTATTTT
NA	TRBV5-1	TRBJ2-5	NA	CASSLTGGPETQYF	TGCGCCAGCAGCTTGACGGGCGGGCCGGAGACCCAGTACTTC
NA	TRBV9	TRBJ2-1	NA	CASSVQLASYLSYNEQFF	TGTGCCAGCAGCGTCCAGCTAGCGTCCTATTTATCCTACAATGAGCAGTTCTTC
NA	TRBV2	TRBJ2-3	NA	CASSNQEGTDTQYF	TGTGCCAGCAGTAACCAAGAGGGCACAGATACGCAGTATTTT
TRBD2	TRBV19	TRBJ2-1	NA	CASSRGGYNEQFF	TGTGCCAGTAGTCGGGGGGGGTACAATGAGCAGTTCTTC
NA	TRBV12-3/TRBV12-4	TRBJ2-1	NA	CASSLAGNLEQFF	TGTGCCAGCAGTTTGGCGGGAAATCTGGAGCAGTTCTTC
TRBD1	TRBV7-8	TRBJ2-1	NA	CASSLGQGAPEQFF	TGTGCCAGCAGCCTAGGACAGGGGGCGCCTGAGCAGTTCTTC
TRBD1	TRBV5-1	TRBJ1-5	NA	CASSFQGAGQPQHF	TGCGCCAGCAGCTTTCAGGGGGCTGGTCAGCCCCAGCATTTT
TRBD2	TRBV5-5	TRBJ2-1	NA	CASSSFGLAGDYNEQFF	TGTGCCAGCAGCTCTTTCGGACTAGCGGGGGACTACAATGAGCAGTTCTTC
TRBD1	TRBV7-9	TRBJ2-7	NA	CASSSPGQGPREQYF	TGTGCCAGCAGCTCACCGGGACAGGGACCTCGGGAGCAGTACTTC
NA	TRBV11-3	TRBJ2-7	NA	CASSLGEAYEQYF	TGTGCCAGCAGCTTAGGGGAGGCCTACGAGCAGTACTTC
NA	TRBV6-5	TRBJ2-2	few	CASSWTQNTGELFF	TGTGCCAGCAGTTGGACACAAAACACCGGGGAGCTGTTTTTT
TRBD2	TRBV19	TRBJ2-7	NA	CASSNVRTSIDEQYF	TGTGCCAGTAGTAATGTACGGACTAGCATCGACGAGCAGTACTTC
NA	TRBV9	TRBJ1-6	NA	CASSTRDSDNSPLHF	TGTGCCAGCAGCACCAGGGATTCGGATAATTCACCCCTCCACTTT
TRBD2	TRBV2	TRBJ2-5	NA	CASSERLAGGQETQYF	TGTGCCAGCAGTGAAAGGCTAGCGGGGGGGCAAGAGACCCAGTACTTC